This T cell receptor beta chain came from a study of shared clonotypes between healthy human individuals. This clone was recorded a few times. Every donor was a Caucasian adult from Nashville, Tennessee. Here immunoSEQ multiplex PCR was the method, and the copy in TCRdb shows in-frame clones only, minus some. This sample has 600,000 to 750,000 clones, with 72% found just once. Trimming removed 2 bases from V and 1 base from J, with 5 bases in between. There are 13 residues in the CDR3. Germline V gives CDR1 SGHVS, CDR2 FNYEAQ. Specimen: memory CD4+ T cells sorted from blood. Subset in this sample: CD45RA-negative fraction. The TCR sequence derives from a woman in her thirties in good health. This rearrangement joins TRBV7-6 to TRBJ2-5, with D unresolved. CDR3 bases: TGTGCCAGCAGCTTAACCTTCCAAGAGACCCAGTACTTC. Its protein product is CASSLTFQETQYF.